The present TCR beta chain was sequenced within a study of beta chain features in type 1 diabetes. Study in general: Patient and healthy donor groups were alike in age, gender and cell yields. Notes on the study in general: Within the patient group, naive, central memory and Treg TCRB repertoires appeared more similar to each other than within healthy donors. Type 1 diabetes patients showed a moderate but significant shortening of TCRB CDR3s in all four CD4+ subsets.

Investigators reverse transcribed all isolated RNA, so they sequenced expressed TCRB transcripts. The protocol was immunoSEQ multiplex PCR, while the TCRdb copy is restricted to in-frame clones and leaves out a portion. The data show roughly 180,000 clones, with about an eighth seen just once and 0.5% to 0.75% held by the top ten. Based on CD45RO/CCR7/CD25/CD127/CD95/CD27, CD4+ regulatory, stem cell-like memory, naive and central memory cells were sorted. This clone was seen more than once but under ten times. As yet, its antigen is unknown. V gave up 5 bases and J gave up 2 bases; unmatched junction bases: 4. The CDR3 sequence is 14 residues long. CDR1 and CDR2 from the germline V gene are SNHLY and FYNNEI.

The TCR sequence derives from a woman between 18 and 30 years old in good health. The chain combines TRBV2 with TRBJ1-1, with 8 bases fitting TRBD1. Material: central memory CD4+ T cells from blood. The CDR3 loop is CASSWTGSNTEAFF. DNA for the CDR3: TGTGCCAGCAGTTGGACAGGGAGTAACACTGAAGCTTTCTTT.